This is a list of T cell receptor beta chains from one sample in a study of response to subunit inactivated influenza vaccine. TCRdb used MiXCR to reprocess the RT-PCR reads, holding one entry per CDR3 protein. The table lists under 750,000 distinct CDR3 sequences, around 11% of them singletons, with about 9.4% in the top ten. The sequenced sample was PBMCs from blood, obtained on the day of vaccination. The receptor source for this set is a man aged 45 to 65 who received an inactivated influenza vaccine. Both conserved end residues are part of each CDR3. A D gene is named only where the DNA matches it firmly. A clone size is listed for some rows: how often the clone was seen (once, few, many), or a class if it is expanded.

j_call clone_size v_call cdr3_length d_call cdr3_nt cdr3_aa
TRBJ1-2 NA TRBV12-3/TRBV12-4 15 TRBD1 TGTGCCAGCAGTGATCGGACAGGGGGCAAGGATGGCTACACCTTC CASSDRTGGKDGYTF
TRBJ2-4 NA TRBV5-5 16 NA TGTGCCAGCAGCTTGGTAGGGGCACTAGCCAAAAACATTCAGTACTTC CASSLVGALAKNIQYF
TRBJ2-3 many TRBV5-1 17 TRBD2 TGCGCCAGCAGCTTGGGGACTAGCGGGAGCAACACAGATACGCAGTATTTT CASSLGTSGSNTDTQYF
TRBJ2-1 few TRBV29-1 13 NA TGCAGCGTTTTACCGGCCTTGGGGCTTGAGCAGTTCTTC CSVLPALGLEQFF
TRBJ2-7 few TRBV15 13 NA TGTGCCACCAGCAGAGATCGAGTAACCGAGCAGTACTTC CATSRDRVTEQYF
TRBJ1-1 few TRBV28 13 NA TGTGCCAGCAGACAGACACCGTGGCCTGAAGCTTTCTTT CASRQTPWPEAFF
TRBJ1-1 many TRBV30 13 NA TGTGCCTGGAGTGTAGGCAGTCGCACTGAAGCTTTCTTT CAWSVGSRTEAFF
TRBJ2-5 few TRBV2 14 NA TGTGCCAGCAGTGAACAGGGGGGATGGGAGACCCAGTACTTC CASSEQGGWETQYF
TRBJ2-1 NA TRBV2 16 TRBD1 TGTGCCAGCAGTGAAAGGGGACAGGCCTCCTACAATGAGCAGTTCTTC CASSERGQASYNEQFF
TRBJ2-2 NA TRBV9 16 NA TGTGCCAGCAGCTCAAGGGACGCACCTTGGGCCGGGGAGCTGTTTTTT CASSSRDAPWAGELFF
TRBJ2-5 NA TRBV5-1 15 NA TGCGCCAGCAGCTTGGATGGGCAAAACCAAGAGACCCAGTACTTC CASSLDGQNQETQYF
TRBJ1-2 few TRBV6-1 15 NA TGTGCCAGTTGGGGAGGGGTAACAGAAGGCTATGGCTACACCTTC CASWGGVTEGYGYTF
TRBJ1-5 NA TRBV25-1 14 NA TGTGCCACCTCGTGGACAGATAGCAATCAGCCCCAGCATTTT CATSWTDSNQPQHF
TRBJ2-1 many TRBV20-1 15 TRBD2 TGCAGTGCCGAAGGGACTAGCGTAAGCTACAATGAGCAGTTCTTC CSAEGTSVSYNEQFF
TRBJ1-2 few TRBV4-2 15 NA TGTGCCAGCAGCCGGCCCACGACAGCTAACTATGGCTACACCTTC CASSRPTTANYGYTF
TRBJ2-1 NA TRBV6-1 15 NA TGTGCCAGCAGAACGCGGGCGAACACGGGGAGGGAGCAGTTCTTC CASRTRANTGREQFF
TRBJ2-1 few TRBV11-3 14 TRBD1 TGTGCCAGCAGCCTACAGGGGGCCGGCGGTGAGCAGTTCTTC CASSLQGAGGEQFF
TRBJ1-6 few TRBV5-1 13 TRBD1 TGCGCCAGCAGAGGGACAGAGAATTCACCCCTCCACTTT CASRGTENSPLHF
TRBJ2-3 NA TRBV24-1 15 TRBD2 TGTGCCACCCTGCCGGAGCGGGGGTTCACAGATACGCAGTATTTT CATLPERGFTDTQYF
TRBJ2-7 NA TRBV7-2 14 NA TGTGCCAGCAGCTTAGCGCCCCCGGGGGAAGAGCAGTACTTC CASSLAPPGEEQYF
TRBJ2-5 few TRBV12-3/TRBV12-4 14 NA TGTGCCAGCAGTAGGGAAGACATAGAAGAGACCCAGTACTTC CASSREDIEETQYF
TRBJ1-2 few TRBV15 17 NA TGTGCCACCAGCAGAACGGGAAGTGGCAGGGGAGCCTATGGCTACACCTTC CATSRTGSGRGAYGYTF
TRBJ2-7 NA TRBV4-3 14 NA TGCGCCAGCAGCCAAGACCGGGGACGGCACGAGCAGTACTTC CASSQDRGRHEQYF
TRBJ2-5 NA TRBV4-2 15 TRBD1 TGTCCCAGCAGCCAAGGCACAGGGGGCCGGGAGACCCAGTACTTC CPSSQGTGGRETQYF
TRBJ2-3 NA TRBV4-2 17 TRBD2 TGTGCCAGCAGCCTGGCCCCACTAGCGGGGGGGCCATATACGCAGTATTTT CASSLAPLAGGPYTQYF
TRBJ1-1 few TRBV4-2 13 TRBD1 TGTGCCAGCACCATGGACAGGGTGACTGAAGCTTTCTTT CASTMDRVTEAFF
TRBJ2-5 few TRBV11-2 15 TRBD2 TGTGCCAGCAGCTTAGGAGCGGGGGCACAAGAGACCCAGTACTTC CASSLGAGAQETQYF
TRBJ2-3 many TRBV20-1 14 NA TGCAGTGCTAGAGGACAGACTAGCACAGATACGCAGTATTTT CSARGQTSTDTQYF
TRBJ2-3 NA TRBV12-3/TRBV12-4 14 NA TGTGCCAGCACCTTGGGGGGCGGCACAGATACGCAGTATTTT CASTLGGGTDTQYF
TRBJ2-7 few TRBV3-1 16 NA TGTGCCAGCAGCCATTACCCGGGCAAGCTCTCCTACGAGCAGTACTTC CASSHYPGKLSYEQYF
TRBJ1-5 NA TRBV25-1 14 NA TGTGCCAGCAGTAAGGTAGGGAGCAATCAGCCCCAGCATTTT CASSKVGSNQPQHF
TRBJ2-3 NA TRBV27 15 TRBD2 TGTGCCAGCAGTGGAGCGGGAGCGACTCCAGATACGCAGTATTTT CASSGAGATPDTQYF
TRBJ2-1 NA TRBV18 19 TRBD2 TGTGCCAGCTCACAGCTCAGGACTAGCGGGGGGAGGCCCTACAATGAGCAGTTCTTC CASSQLRTSGGRPYNEQFF
TRBJ1-1 many TRBV5-1 13 NA TGCGCCAGCAGCTTGGACAGGAGAACCCCAGCTTTCTTT CASSLDRRTPAFF
TRBJ2-7 few TRBV12-3/TRBV12-4 12 NA TGTGCCAGCAGACTTGACAGTTACGAGCAGTACTTC CASRLDSYEQYF
TRBJ2-5 few TRBV20-1 13 NA TGCAGTGCTACCTCCGGGACTGAAGAGACCCAGTACTTC CSATSGTEETQYF
TRBJ2-7 many TRBV7-2 16 TRBD1 TGTGCCAGCAGCTCCAGGGACAGGCCAGGCGCCTACGAGCAGTACTTC CASSSRDRPGAYEQYF
TRBJ2-3 few TRBV20-1 16 TRBD1 TGCAGTGCTAGAGGTCGGGACAGGGGGAGCACAGATACGCAGTATTTT CSARGRDRGSTDTQYF
TRBJ2-3 many TRBV12-3/TRBV12-4 13 NA TGTGCCAGCAGTTGGGGGGTCACACATACGCAGTATTTT CASSWGVTHTQYF
TRBJ2-1 NA TRBV7-9 15 NA TGTGCCAGCAGAGCTCCCGCGCGGCAGGGTGGTGAGCAGTTCTTC CASRAPARQGGEQFF
TRBJ1-5 NA TRBV7-2 16 NA TGTGCCAGCAGCTTATCGGCTTCCGGGGTTGGTCAGCCCCAGCATTTT CASSLSASGVGQPQHF
TRBJ2-3 NA TRBV5-1 16 TRBD2 TGCGCCAGCAGCCTTGGCGGGGGGGCTGGCACAGATACGCAGTATTTT CASSLGGGAGTDTQYF
TRBJ1-2 NA TRBV12-3/TRBV12-4 13 NA TGTGCCAGCAGTTTAGAGGGGATCTATGGCTACACCTTC CASSLEGIYGYTF
TRBJ2-4 NA TRBV27 15 TRBD1 TGTGCCAGCAGTTCCGGACAGGGGGCCAGAAACATTCAGTACTTC CASSSGQGARNIQYF
TRBJ2-3 few TRBV7-2 14 NA TGTGCCAGCAGCCCCCAAGGGGTTGCAGATACGCAGTATTTT CASSPQGVADTQYF
TRBJ2-5 few TRBV15 15 NA TGTGCCACCAGCACCCGGGTGGGGGTCCAAGAGACCCAGTACTTC CATSTRVGVQETQYF
TRBJ2-1 few TRBV6-2/TRBV6-3 16 NA TGTGCCAGCAGTTACTTCGGTCATAAGTCTCAGATGGGGCAGTTCTTC CASSYFGHKSQMGQFF
TRBJ2-7 NA TRBV3-1 15 NA TGTGCCAGCAGCCAAGGCCCAAACGCCGCCTACGAGCAGTACTTC CASSQGPNAAYEQYF
TRBJ1-4 NA TRBV2 14 TRBD1 TGTGCCAGCAGTCGACAGGGCTACTATGAAAAACTGTTTTTT CASSRQGYYEKLFF
TRBJ1-6 few TRBV6-1 15 TRBD1 TGTGCCAGCTCAAGCGGGACAGCTACCAATTCACCCCTCCACTTT CASSSGTATNSPLHF
TRBJ2-7 few TRBV4-3 16 TRBD1 TGCGCCAGCAGCCAGGGACCGGGGACAGACCTCTACGAGCAGTACTTC CASSQGPGTDLYEQYF
TRBJ2-1 few TRBV7-8 15 NA TGTGCCAGCAATAGGGGGGCGGAATACTACAATGAGCAGTTCTTC CASNRGAEYYNEQFF
TRBJ2-7 few TRBV7-2 14 NA TGTGCCAGCAGCTTTGGACGGGGCACCTACGAGCAGTACTTC CASSFGRGTYEQYF
TRBJ2-2 NA TRBV29-1 12 NA TGCACCGTAAACGCGAACACCGGGGAGCTGTTTTTT CTVNANTGELFF
TRBJ2-5 NA TRBV9 15 NA TGTGCCAGCAGCGTAGGGACAACCAGTCGAGAGACCCAGTACTTC CASSVGTTSRETQYF
TRBJ2-7 NA TRBV29-1 15 TRBD1 TGCAGCGTCGACGACAGGACAGGGGGCTCCTACGAGCAGTACTTC CSVDDRTGGSYEQYF
TRBJ1-5 NA TRBV10-1 12 NA TGCGCCAGCATTGGAGGCAGCCAGCCCCAGCATTTT CASIGGSQPQHF
TRBJ1-4 few TRBV28 15 NA TGTGCCAGCGGGGGGTCGGTTGCAACTAATGAAAAACTGTTTTTT CASGGSVATNEKLFF
TRBJ1-5 few TRBV12-3/TRBV12-4 16 TRBD1 TGTGCCAGCAGTTTAGATGGGACAGGTAGCAATCAGCCCCAGCATTTT CASSLDGTGSNQPQHF